This T cell receptor beta chain was found in a study of blood T cell repertoires in COVID-19. The overall study: Sources were T cells, B-cell-depleted T cells, or PBMCs; the material itself was cDNA or gDNA.

TCRdb keeps only in-frame clones here, not all; method: immunoSEQ multiplex PCR. The sample holds more than 20,000 clones; around 90% are singletons and the top ten take roughly 1.8%. This CDR3 has 15 residues. J was trimmed by 4 bases and V by 3 bases; bases with no gene match: 5. CDR1 is SGDLS and CDR2 is YYNGEE in the germline V gene. This clonotype was obtained from a woman aged 55-69 years with active COVID-19. Material: peripheral blood. This chain connects TRBV9 to TRBJ2-2, with 8 bases that match TRBD1. The CDR3: CASSARQGSTGELFF. CDR3 in DNA: TGTGCCAGCAGCGCCCGACAGGGGAGCACCGGGGAGCTGTTTTTT.